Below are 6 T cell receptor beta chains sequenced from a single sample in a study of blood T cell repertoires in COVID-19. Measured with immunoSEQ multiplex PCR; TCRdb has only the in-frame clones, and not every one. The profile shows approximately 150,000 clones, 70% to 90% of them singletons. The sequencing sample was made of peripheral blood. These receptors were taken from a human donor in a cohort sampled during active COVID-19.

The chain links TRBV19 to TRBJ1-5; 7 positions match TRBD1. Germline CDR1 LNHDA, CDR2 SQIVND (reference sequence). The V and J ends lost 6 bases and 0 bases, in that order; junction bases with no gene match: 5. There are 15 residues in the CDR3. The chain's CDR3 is CASRGDSYSNQPQHF. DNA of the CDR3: TGTGCCAGTAGGGGGGACAGTTATAGCAATCAGCCCCAGCATTTT. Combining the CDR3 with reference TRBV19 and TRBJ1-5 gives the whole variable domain DGGITQSPKYLFRKEGQNVTLSCEQNLNHDAMYWYRQDPGQGLRLIYYSQIVNDFQKGDIAEGYSVSREKKESFPLTVTSAQKNPTAFYLCASRGDSYSNQPQHFGDGTRLSIL.

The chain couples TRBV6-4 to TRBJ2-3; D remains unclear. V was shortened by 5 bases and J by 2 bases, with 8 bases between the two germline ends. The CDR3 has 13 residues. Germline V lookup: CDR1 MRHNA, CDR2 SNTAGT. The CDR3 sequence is CASSPAVTDTQYF. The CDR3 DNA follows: TGTGCCAGCAGTCCCGCGGTCACAGATACGCAGTATTTT.

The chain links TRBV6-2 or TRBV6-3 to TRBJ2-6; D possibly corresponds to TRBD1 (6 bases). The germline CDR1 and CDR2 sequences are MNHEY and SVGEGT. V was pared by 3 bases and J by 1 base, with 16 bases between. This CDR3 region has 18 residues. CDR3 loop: CASSYTGNSESGANVLTF. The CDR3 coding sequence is TGTGCCAGCAGTTATACAGGGAATTCCGAATCTGGGGCCAACGTCCTGACTTTC.

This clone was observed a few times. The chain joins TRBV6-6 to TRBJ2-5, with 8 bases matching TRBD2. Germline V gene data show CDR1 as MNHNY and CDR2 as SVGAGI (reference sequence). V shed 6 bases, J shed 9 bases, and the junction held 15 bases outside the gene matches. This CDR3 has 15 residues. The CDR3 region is CASRPPGAGDSAQYF. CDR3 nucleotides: TGTGCCAGCAGACCCCCAGGAGCGGGAGATTCGGCCCAGTACTTC.

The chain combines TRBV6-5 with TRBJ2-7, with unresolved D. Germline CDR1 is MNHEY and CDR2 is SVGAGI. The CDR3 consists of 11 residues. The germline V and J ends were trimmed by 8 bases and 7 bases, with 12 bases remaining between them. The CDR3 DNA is TGTGCCAGCTCCCCCACGCGGGAGCAGTACTTC. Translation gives CASSPTREQYF.

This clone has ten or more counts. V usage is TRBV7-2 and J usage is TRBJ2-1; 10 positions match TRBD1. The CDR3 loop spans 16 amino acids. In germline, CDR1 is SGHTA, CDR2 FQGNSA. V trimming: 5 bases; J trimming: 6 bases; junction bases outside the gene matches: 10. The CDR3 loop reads CASSQTPGQGFNEQFF. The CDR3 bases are TGTGCCAGCAGCCAAACTCCGGGACAGGGGTTCAATGAGCAGTTCTTC.